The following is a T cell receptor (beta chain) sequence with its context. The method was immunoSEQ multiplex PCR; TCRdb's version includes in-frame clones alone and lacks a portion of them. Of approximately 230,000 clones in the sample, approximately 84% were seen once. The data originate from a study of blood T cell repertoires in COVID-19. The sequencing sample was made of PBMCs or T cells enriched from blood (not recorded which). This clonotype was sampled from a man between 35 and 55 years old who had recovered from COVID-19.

CDR3 sequence: CASSPFSQDSYNSPLHF. In nucleotides, the CDR3 is TGCGCCAGCAGCCCCTTTTCACAGGACTCCTATAATTCACCCCTCCACTTT. This rearrangement joins TRBV5-1 to TRBJ1-6, with a weak D call TRBD1 (5 bases). Germline CDR1 reads SGHRS; CDR2 reads YFSETQ. This CDR3 comprises 17 residues. With 4 bases removed from V and 0 bases from J, the gap between germline ends came to 14 bases.